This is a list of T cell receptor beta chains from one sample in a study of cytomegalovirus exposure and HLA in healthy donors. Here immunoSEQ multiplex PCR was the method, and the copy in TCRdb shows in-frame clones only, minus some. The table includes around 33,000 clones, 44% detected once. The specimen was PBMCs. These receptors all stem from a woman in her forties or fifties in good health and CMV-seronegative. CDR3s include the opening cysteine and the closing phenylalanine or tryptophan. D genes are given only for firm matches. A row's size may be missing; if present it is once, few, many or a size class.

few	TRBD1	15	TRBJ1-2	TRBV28	CASSSPGQGARGYTF	TGTGCCAGCAGCTCTCCCGGACAGGGGGCGAGAGGCTACACCTTC
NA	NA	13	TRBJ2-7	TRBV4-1	CASSQDSSYEQYF	TGCGCCAGCAGCCAAGACAGCTCCTACGAGCAGTACTTC
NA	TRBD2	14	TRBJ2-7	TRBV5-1	CASSSSGRNYEQYF	TGCGCCAGCAGCTCTAGCGGGAGGAACTACGAGCAGTACTTC
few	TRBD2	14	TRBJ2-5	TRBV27	CASRQIAGAETQYF	TGTGCCAGCAGGCAAATAGCGGGCGCGGAGACCCAGTACTTC
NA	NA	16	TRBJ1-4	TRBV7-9	CASSPGDRTTNEKLFF	TGTGCCAGCAGCCCAGGCGACAGGACAACTAATGAAAAACTGTTTTTT
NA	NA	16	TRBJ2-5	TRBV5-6	CASSPLSRGYQETQYF	TGTGCCAGCAGCCCACTTAGCCGTGGGTACCAAGAGACCCAGTACTTC
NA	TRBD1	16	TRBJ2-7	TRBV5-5	CASSLVLRQGAGEQYF	TGTGCCAGCAGCTTGGTTCTTAGACAGGGGGCGGGTGAGCAGTACTTC
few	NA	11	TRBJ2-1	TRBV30	CAWTGGNEQFF	TGTGCCTGGACCGGGGGCAATGAGCAGTTCTTC
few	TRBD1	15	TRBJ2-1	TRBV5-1	CASSFEDRVVNEQFF	TGCGCCAGCAGCTTCGAGGACAGGGTAGTGAATGAGCAGTTCTTC
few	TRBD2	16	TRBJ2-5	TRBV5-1	CASSLLASGGQETQYF	TGCGCCAGCAGCTTGCTGGCTAGCGGGGGACAAGAGACCCAGTACTTC
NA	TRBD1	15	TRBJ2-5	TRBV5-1	CASSLLGQLQETQYF	TGCGCCAGCAGCCTACTGGGACAGCTTCAAGAGACCCAGTACTTC
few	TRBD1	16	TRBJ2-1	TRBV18	CASSKRGQASYNEQFF	TGTGCCAGCTCAAAAAGGGGACAGGCTTCCTACAATGAGCAGTTCTTC